These 17 T cell receptor beta chains originate from one sample sequenced in a study of shared clonotypes between healthy human individuals. Naive CD8 populations comprised CD45RO-negative cells positively selected for CCR7, excluding terminally differentiated effector memory CD45RA+ cells. Some clones are missing from TCRdb's copy, which holds only in-frame ones; the method was immunoSEQ multiplex PCR. This sample has some 2,100,000 clones, with approximately 94% found just once. Sample: naive CD8+ T cells from PBMCs. The receptors derive from a man aged 18 to 30 in good health. Some clones in this sample may be carry-over from other donors' samples.

On this clone: Sequence at one end of the junction differs from germline and may be a read error. The CDR3 nucleotides are TGTGCCAGCAGCTTGGCCCTCGTCAGGGGAAGCACCATATATTTT. Protein: CASSLALVRGSTIYF. The gene calls are TRBV5-5 and TRBJ1-3; the D gene is possibly TRBD1 (6 bases). CDR1 SGHKS and CDR2 YYEKEE come from the germline V gene (reference sequence). The CDR3 runs 15 residues.

This clone was counted a single time. The identical CDR3 is also encoded by other nucleotide sequences in the sample. The V gene is TRBV11-2, the J gene TRBJ2-3; D is ambiguous. The CDR3 has 14 amino acids. V was shortened by 1 base and J by 0 bases, with 5 bases between the two germline ends. CDR1 SGHAT and CDR2 FQNNGV come from the germline V gene. The CDR3 bases are TGTGCCAGCAGCTTAGTCAGCAGCACAGATACGCAGTATTTT. Translated: CASSLVSSTDTQYF.

The chain has TRBV28 and TRBJ1-2; a possible D gene is TRBD1 (5 bases). The V gene lost 3 bases and the J gene lost 5 bases, with 16 bases spanning the gap. CDR3 length: 15 amino acids. Germline CDR1 is MDHEN and CDR2 is SYDVKM. CDR3 amino acids: CASSFFRSTDYGYTF. The DNA for the CDR3 is TGTGCCAGCAGTTTCTTCCGCTCGACAGATTATGGCTACACCTTC.

Worth noting for this clone: Additional DNA sequences in this sample encode the identical CDR3. DNA of the CDR3: TGTGCCAGCAGCGTAGTAGGGCAGGGTACTGAAGCTTTCTTT. It encodes CASSVVGQGTEAFF. The chain couples TRBV9 to TRBJ1-1; a possible D gene is TRBD1 (5 bases). V lost 0 bases and J lost 5, with 11 bases in between. Germline assignment: CDR1 SGDLS and CDR2 YYNGEE. The CDR3 totals 14 residues.

The chain uses TRBV13 and TRBJ2-7, with TRBD1 identical over 10 bases. CDR3 size: 14 residues. Germline loops: CDR1 PRHDT, CDR2 FYEKMQ (reference sequence). Trimming at V came to 5 bases and at J to 1 base, leaving 2 bases not matched to a gene. CDR3 nucleotide sequence: TGTGCCAGCAGCGACAGGGGGCTTTCCTACGAGCAGTACTTC. As protein: CASSDRGLSYEQYF.

The chain recombines TRBV13 with TRBJ2-5; possibly TRBD1 or TRBD2 for D (6 bases each). V was clipped by 3 bases and J by 3 bases, with 14 bases between them. The CDR3 is made up of 15 amino acids. Germline lookup yields CDR1 PRHDT and CDR2 FYEKMQ (reference sequence). CDR3 sequence (DNA): TGTGCCAGCAGCTTCCGGACGGAGGGGGAAGAGACCCAGTACTTC. It specifies CASSFRTEGEETQYF.

The CDR3 here is CASREGQKTQYF. CDR3 DNA: TGTGCCAGCAGAGAGGGACAGAAGACCCAGTACTTC. The chain carries TRBV25-1 and TRBJ2-5, with TRBD1 matching over 7 bases. The J segment lost 6 bases and the V segment lost 6 bases, leaving 4 bases of the junction unmatched. Germline lookup yields CDR1 MGHDK and CDR2 SYGVNS. This CDR3 has 12 amino acids.

This clone was seen just once. The chain has TRBV29-1 and TRBJ2-7; 8 bases line up with TRBD1. The CDR3 has 16 residues. The V gene's germline CDR1 is SQVTM and CDR2 ANQGSEA. V was pared by 0 bases and J by 2 bases, with 9 bases of the junction left unmatched. CDR3 sequence: CSVEDENGQGAYEQYF. The CDR3 nucleotides are TGCAGCGTTGAAGATGAAAACGGACAGGGTGCCTACGAGCAGTACTTC.

The V gene is TRBV7-8, the J gene TRBJ1-1, with TRBD1 matching over 9 bases. CDR1 is SGHVS, CDR2 FQNEAQ, per germline. The CDR3 is 16 amino acids. J gave up 4 bases and V 5 bases, and 11 bases lay outside the gene matches. The CDR3 reads CASSPDRGDWGTEAFF. The CDR3 nucleotides read TGTGCCAGCAGCCCAGACAGGGGGGATTGGGGCACTGAAGCTTTCTTT.

On this clone: The same CDR3 also results from other DNA sequences found in this sample. This rearrangement joins TRBV11-2 to TRBJ2-1; no reliable D call. Germline V lookup: CDR1 SGHAT, CDR2 FQNNGV. Trimming cost V 1 base and J 0 bases, with 7 bases left between them. The CDR3 is made up of 15 amino acids. The CDR3 reads CASSLAGSSYNEQFF. CDR3 coding DNA: TGTGCCAGCAGCTTAGCGGGTAGCTCCTACAATGAGCAGTTCTTC.

This chain's CDR3 is CATSGFTTANTNYGYTF. The DNA for the CDR3 is TGTGCCACCAGCGGATTTACGACAGCTAACACTAACTATGGCTACACCTTC. V usage is TRBV15 and J usage is TRBJ1-2, with D perhaps matching TRBD1 (5 bases). The V gene's germline CDR1 is LNHNV and CDR2 YYDKDF (reference sequence). Trimming pared 5 bases from V and 0 bases from J, leaving 19 bases between. The CDR3 is 17 amino acids.

The count of this clone is one. J is TRBJ2-1 and V is TRBV27; either TRBD1 or TRBD2 may supply D (5 bases each). Germline CDR1 is MNHEY and CDR2 is SMNVEV (reference sequence). CDR3 length equals 15 residues. V was shortened by 5 bases and J by 8 bases, with 19 bases between the two germline ends. CDR3 DNA sequence: TGTGCCAGCAGTCCACTACGGGACCGCGGCGATGAGCAGTTCTTC. Its protein is CASSPLRDRGDEQFF.

CDR3 nucleotides: TGTGCCAGCAGCCCCCACACTGAAGCTTTCTTT. It translates to CASSPHTEAFF. The J gene is TRBJ1-1, the V gene TRBV11-1, with no clear D. V dropped 5 bases and J dropped 3 bases, with 4 bases sitting between them. Per the germline V gene, CDR1 is SGHAT and CDR2 is FQDESV (reference sequence). There are 11 residues in the CDR3.

The chain is built from TRBV7-9 and TRBJ2-1; TRBD1 agrees at 7 bases. V shed 5 bases and J 2 bases; nucleotides not matched to a gene: 6. Germline V gene lookup returns CDR1 SEHNR and CDR2 FQNEAQ (reference sequence). This CDR3 region has 15 residues. The CDR3 region is CASSQRDRTYNEQFF. CDR3 DNA: TGTGCCAGCAGCCAACGGGACAGAACCTACAATGAGCAGTTCTTC.

This clone is a singleton in its sample. This chain connects TRBV5-1 to TRBJ2-3; TRBD2 matches at 7 bases. Germline CDR1 is SGHRS and CDR2 is YFSETQ. V shed 0 bases and J 6 bases; nucleotides not matched to a gene: 7. CDR3 size: 15 residues. CDR3 region: CASSLEGGSVDTQYF. The DNA for the CDR3 is TGCGCCAGCAGCTTGGAAGGCGGGAGTGTCGATACGCAGTATTTT.

The chain combines TRBV6-5 with TRBJ2-7; 7 nucleotides line up with TRBD2. This CDR3 comprises 12 residues. CDR1 and CDR2 (germline): MNHEY, SVGAGI. With V trimmed by 2 bases and J by 9 bases, 4 bases remained unmatched. For the CDR3, the DNA is TGTGCCAGCAGTTACGGGACTATCGGGCAGTACTTC. This encodes CASSYGTIGQYF.

This clone has a single count. Other DNA sequences of this sample code for an identical CDR3. J is TRBJ2-1 and V is TRBV27, with TRBD2 identical over 9 bases. With 2 bases clipped from V and 6 bases from J, the junction kept 5 bases outside the gene matches. Looked up from germline, CDR1 is MNHEY and CDR2 is SMNVEV (reference sequence). This CDR3 is 15 amino acids long. The CDR3 loop reads CASSLTSGRSNEQFF. The CDR3 DNA follows: TGTGCCAGCAGTTTAACCAGCGGGAGGAGCAATGAGCAGTTCTTC.